The entry that follows covers one TCR beta chain sequence. The method was immunoSEQ multiplex PCR; TCRdb's version includes in-frame clones alone and lacks a portion of them. The data hold 45,000 to 65,000 clones, with 85% to 95% observed a single time. This record belongs to a study of T cell changes during pregnancy in multiple sclerosis. Germline V gene lookup returns CDR1 LNHDA and CDR2 SQIVND (reference sequence). CDR3 length equals 15 residues. The V end lost 4 bases, the J end lost 0 bases, and 13 bases lay between the germline ends. This specimen consisted of CD4+ T cells from peripheral blood mononuclear cells, obtained in the third trimester of pregnancy. This receptor was obtained from a female donor with multiple sclerosis, enrolled in a pregnancy study. V gene TRBV19 combines with J gene TRBJ2-7; TRBD1 might be the D (5 bases). CDR3 sequence: CASSKGQPSSYEQYF. As DNA, the CDR3 is TGTGCCAGTAGTAAGGGGCAACCGAGCTCCTACGAGCAGTACTTC. The variable domain in full, with the rest retrieved from reference TRBV19 and TRBJ2-7, is DGGITQSPKYLFRKEGQNVTLSCEQNLNHDAMYWYRQDPGQGLRLIYYSQIVNDFQKGDIAEGYSVSREKKESFPLTVTSAQKNPTAFYLCASSKGQPSSYEQYFGPGTRLTVT.